This T cell receptor (beta chain) was recovered during a study of T cell changes during pregnancy in multiple sclerosis. With 6 bases clipped from V and 4 bases from J, the junction kept 6 bases outside the gene matches. The CDR3 sequence is 14 residues long. Germline lookup yields CDR1 KGHSH and CDR2 LQKENI. Clones were sequenced by immunoSEQ multiplex PCR, and TCRdb holds only the in-frame ones, with some missing. The data contain 85,000 to 90,000 clones, 85% to 95% of them singletons. Source: peripheral blood, taken in the first trimester of pregnancy. The gene calls are TRBV18 and TRBJ2-7; 10 bases map to TRBD1. The source of this sequence is a female donor in good health, enrolled as a control in a pregnancy study. The CDR3, as DNA: TGTGCCAGCTCCCGCGGGACAGGGGCTTACGAGCAGTACTTC. Translation gives CASSRGTGAYEQYF.